These 2 T cell receptor beta chains came from one sample sequenced in a study of blood T cell repertoires in COVID-19. Method: immunoSEQ multiplex PCR; TCRdb's copy keeps in-frame clones and lacks some. The sample contains about half a million clones, approximately 86% of which appear only once. Sequencing was carried out using PBMCs or T cells enriched from blood (not recorded which). These receptors were collected from a woman in her sixties or seventies who had recovered from COVID-19.

This clone was observed a few times. This rearrangement joins TRBV6-6 to TRBJ2-2; tentatively, D is TRBD1 (6 bases). Per the germline V gene, CDR1 is MNHNY and CDR2 is SVGAGI (reference sequence). Trimming shortened V by 5 bases and J by 0 bases, and 16 bases separated the two germline ends. This CDR3 spans 17 amino acids. The CDR3 DNA sequence: TGTGCCAGCAGTCTCCGAGGGGGACATCCGAACACCGGGGAGCTGTTTTTT. Translated: CASSLRGGHPNTGELFF.

CDR3 DNA: TGTGCCAGCTCACCCCCAGGGCTAGCGGGGGGATCAAGTACGCAGTATTTT. Its translation: CASSPPGLAGGSSTQYF. The V and J genes are TRBV18 and TRBJ2-3; 11 nucleotides align to TRBD2. Germline CDR1 reads KGHSH; CDR2 reads LQKENI. Losses at the gene ends were 3 bases for V and 8 bases for J; bases not matched to a gene: 13. This CDR3 contains 17 residues. Based on the CDR3 plus reference TRBV18 and TRBJ2-3, the full variable domain is NAGVMQNPRHLVRRRGQEARLRCSPMKGHSHVYWYRQLPEEGLKFMVYLQKENIIDESGMPKERFSAEFPKEGPSILRIQQVVRGDSAAYFCASSPPGLAGGSSTQYFGPGTRLTVL.